The clone carrying this TCR beta chain was observed at least ten times. Its antigen remains unknown. This sample is drawn from a study of response to subunit inactivated influenza vaccine. General observations from the study: Every seasonal influenza vaccination brings in few new T cells, the authors suggested.

TCRdb independently ran MiXCR on the RT-PCR reads; one entry per CDR3 protein. The sample records more than 450,000 distinct CDR3 sequences, under 9% being singletons. This CDR3 has 14 amino acids. V lost 4 bases and J lost 8; bases outside the gene matches: 9. CDR1 is SGHDT and CDR2 is YYEEEE in the germline V gene. The starting material was PBMCs from blood, obtained around 25 months after vaccination. The chain employs TRBV5-6 and TRBJ2-3, with 8 bases matching TRBD1. The receptor's source is a man aged 45 to 75 who received an inactivated influenza vaccine. The CDR3 loop is CASSSRTGRATQYF. As DNA, the CDR3 is TGTGCCAGCAGCAGTCGGACAGGGAGAGCTACGCAGTATTTT.